Presented here are 23 T cell receptor beta chains from one specimen sequenced in a study of cytomegalovirus exposure and HLA in healthy donors. PCR employed 60 Vbeta and 13 Jbeta primers. Libraries were prepared by immunoSEQ multiplex PCR; TCRdb keeps only in-frame clonotypes and omits some of them. The sample shows about 180,000 clones, 77% of them seen only once. Sequencing was performed on PBMCs. The source of these receptors is a man aged 18 to 30 in good health and CMV-seronegative.

This clone showed up just a few times. Additional DNA sequences in this sample encode the identical CDR3. V and J are TRBV6-1 and TRBJ2-1; 10 positions agree with TRBD2. The CDR3 extends over 14 amino acids. CDR1 and CDR2 from the germline V gene are MNHNS and SASEGT. After removal of 0 bases from V and 8 bases from J, the junction contained 1 base not matched to a gene. The CDR3 DNA reads as TGTGCCAGCAGTGAAGCTGGACTAGCGGATGAGCAGTTCTTC. Translation gives CASSEAGLADEQFF.

This chain uses TRBV9 with TRBJ2-7; 7 nucleotides match TRBD2. V lost 2 bases to trimming and J lost 0 bases; unmatched junction nucleotides: 8. In germline, CDR1 is SGDLS, CDR2 YYNGEE. The CDR3 covers 16 residues. This chain's CDR3 is CASSVGGSSVSYEQYF. The CDR3 region has the DNA TGTGCCAGCAGCGTGGGGGGGTCTAGCGTCTCCTACGAGCAGTACTTC.

This chain connects TRBV30 to TRBJ2-1; D not resolved. CDR3 length equals 12 residues. Trimming shortened V by 8 bases and J by 4 bases, and 12 bases separated the two germline ends. CDR1 and CDR2 (germline): GTSNPN, SVGIG (reference sequence). As DNA, the CDR3 is TGTGCCCGGTTGAATCGATACAATGAGCAGTTCTTC. It encodes CARLNRYNEQFF.

The V gene is TRBV7-2, the J gene TRBJ2-5; 9 bases map to TRBD2. Germline loops: CDR1 SGHTA, CDR2 FQGNSA. With V trimmed by 1 base and J by 2 bases, 11 bases remained unmatched. CDR3 length equals 18 residues. The CDR3 protein is CASSLGGPFSGGQETQYF. In DNA, the CDR3 is TGTGCCAGCAGCTTAGGAGGTCCCTTTAGCGGGGGACAAGAGACCCAGTACTTC.

This chain uses TRBV7-2 with TRBJ2-5; D might be TRBD1 (6 bases). V lost 5 bases, J lost 9 bases, and 25 bases lay in between. The CDR3 totals 16 residues. CDR1 and CDR2 (germline): SGHTA, FQGNSA. The CDR3 reads CASSRWMGHKSPAQYF. The CDR3 DNA reads as TGTGCCAGCAGCCGTTGGATGGGACATAAGTCCCCGGCCCAGTACTTC.

The gene calls are TRBV4-2 and TRBJ2-7; 10 bases agree with TRBD1. Germline CDR1 reads LGHNA; CDR2 reads YNFKEQ. The V gene end was trimmed by 5 bases and the J gene end by 2 bases; junction bases not matched to a gene: 6. This CDR3 region has 15 residues. The DNA for the CDR3 is TGTGCCAGCAGCTCCGAGGACAGGGGGACCTACGAGCAGTACTTC. It yields the protein CASSSEDRGTYEQYF.

This chain joins TRBV2 and TRBJ2-1; 8 bases are shared with TRBD1. V was pared by 3 bases and J by 3 bases, with 4 bases of the junction left unmatched. Per the germline V gene, CDR1 is SNHLY and CDR2 is FYNNEI. CDR3 length equals 15 residues. DNA of the CDR3: TGTGCCAGCAGTGATGACAGGGGATTCTACAATGAGCAGTTCTTC. It encodes CASSDDRGFYNEQFF.

J is TRBJ1-6 and V is TRBV30, with 8 bases identical to TRBD1. The CDR3 consists of 15 residues. V lost 0 bases and J lost 7; bases outside the gene matches: 5. Looked up from germline, CDR1 is GTSNPN and CDR2 is SVGIG (reference sequence). The CDR3: CAWSVQDRDNSPLHF. The CDR3 DNA sequence: TGTGCCTGGAGTGTACAGGACAGGGACAATTCACCCCTCCACTTT.

This sequence joins TRBV4-2 and TRBJ2-2; TRBD2 matches 14 bases. Germline V gene sequence: CDR1 LGHNA, CDR2 YNFKEQ. J lost 8 bases, V lost 4 bases, and 15 bases had no gene match. This CDR3 contains 19 residues. In DNA form, the CDR3 reads TGTGCCAGCAGCCCTCGAACGGGACTAGCGGGAGCGGCTACAGGGGAGCTGTTTTTT. It translates to CASSPRTGLAGAATGELFF.

The rearrangement links TRBV4-1 to TRBJ1-1; TRBD1 agrees at 7 bases. J lost 0 bases, V lost 1 base, and 8 bases had no gene match. The CDR3 spans 17 residues. Per germline, CDR1 MGHRA and CDR2 YSYEKL. CDR3 amino acids: CASSQGWDSTMNTEAFF. CDR3 in DNA: TGCGCCAGCAGCCAAGGGTGGGACAGTACCATGAACACTGAAGCTTTCTTT.

V and J are TRBV27 and TRBJ2-3; TRBD1 is a possible D gene (6 bases). The CDR3 is 16 residues long. Looked up from germline, CDR1 is MNHEY and CDR2 is SMNVEV (reference sequence). The V end lost 0 bases, the J end lost 8 bases, and 18 bases lay between the germline ends. CDR3 nucleotides: TGTGCCAGCAGTTTATCCGGGCCGACAGGTTCAGGTACGCAGTATTTT. This translates into CASSLSGPTGSGTQYF.

This clone turned up a few times. The gene calls are TRBV27 and TRBJ1-2; D perhaps matches TRBD1 (6 bases). The CDR3 has 17 residues. V was shortened by 5 bases and J by 3 bases, with 22 bases between the two germline ends. Germline lookup yields CDR1 MNHEY and CDR2 SMNVEV (reference sequence). The CDR3 region has the DNA TGTGCCAGCAGTCCACTTTACTTCGGCAGGGGATACTATGGCTACACCTTC. Encoded protein: CASSPLYFGRGYYGYTF.

The genes are TRBV6-5 and TRBJ2-1; TRBD2 matches at 14 bases. Germline values: CDR1 MNHEY, CDR2 SVGAGI. With 7 bases clipped from V and 6 bases from J, the junction kept 2 bases outside the gene matches. The CDR3 is 14 residues long. CDR3 residues: CASKTSGRVNEQFF. The CDR3 DNA reads as TGTGCCAGCAAGACTAGCGGGAGGGTCAATGAGCAGTTCTTC.

This clone occurred once. The rearrangement joins TRBV9 to TRBJ1-3, with 7 bases matching TRBD1. CDR3 length equals 13 residues. Losses at the gene ends were 4 bases for V and 4 bases for J; bases not matched to a gene: 2. Looked up from germline, CDR1 is SGDLS and CDR2 is YYNGEE. CDR3 amino acids: CASSQGGGNTIYF. The CDR3 DNA reads TGTGCCAGCAGCCAAGGGGGCGGAAACACCATATATTTT. Combining the CDR3 with reference TRBV9 and TRBJ1-3 gives the whole variable domain DSGVTQTPKHLITATGQRVTLRCSPRSGDLSVYWYQQSLDQGLQFLIQYYNGEERAKGNILERFSAQQFPDLHSELNLSSLELGDSALYFCASSQGGGNTIYFGEGSWLTVV.

Of note for this clone: The junction shows a germline mismatch at one end, possibly a read error. The rearrangement joins TRBV30 to TRBJ1-2, with D maybe TRBD1 (6 bases). CDR1 is GTSNPN and CDR2 is SVGIG in the germline V gene (reference sequence). The CDR3 has 13 amino acids. CDR3 loop: CAWTIQGPSNAGF. CDR3 sequence (DNA): TGTGCCTGGACCATACAGGGTCCGTCGAATGCTGGCTTC.

The genes are TRBV9 and TRBJ2-1; D may be TRBD1 (6 bases). Deletions cut 4 bases from V and 6 bases from J, with 20 bases between. CDR1 and CDR2 from the germline V gene are SGDLS and YYNGEE. The CDR3 sequence is 16 residues long. Here the CDR3 DNA reads TGTGCCAGCAGCCCTATGGGGTCAGGGGATACCAATGAGCAGTTCTTC. This gives the protein CASSPMGSGDTNEQFF.

This clone was seen a handful of times. V is TRBV4-3 and J is TRBJ2-3; 7 bases are shared with TRBD2. Germline lookup yields CDR1 LGHNA and CDR2 YSLEER. The CDR3 has 18 amino acids. Trimming cost V 0 bases and J 0 bases; bases outside gene matches: 9. The CDR3 bases are TGCGCCAGCAGCCAAGAACCCCCTAGCGGAGCTAGCACAGATACGCAGTATTTT. It codes for CASSQEPPSGASTDTQYF.

The chain carries TRBV11-3 and TRBJ2-7; TRBD1 is a possible D gene (6 bases). CDR1 and CDR2 (germline): SGHNT, YENEEA. V gave up 4 bases and J gave up 4 bases, with 8 bases separating them. This CDR3 region has 12 residues. The CDR3 bases are TGTGCCAGCAGCTCCAGGGGTTACGAGCAGTACTTC. Translation gives CASSSRGYEQYF.

The V gene is TRBV5-1, the J gene TRBJ1-1; D not resolved. CDR1 and CDR2 (germline): SGHRS, YFSETQ. With 2 bases removed from V and 0 bases from J, the gap between germline ends came to 5 bases. The CDR3 has 13 amino acids. CDR3 in amino acids: CASSFGLNTEAFF. The CDR3 DNA is TGCGCCAGCAGCTTCGGGTTGAACACTGAAGCTTTCTTT.

The genes are TRBV29-1 and TRBJ2-7, with 10 bases identical to TRBD1. Germline V CDR1 and CDR2: SQVTM, ANQGSEA. With V trimmed by 6 bases and J by 0 bases, 8 bases remained unmatched. The CDR3 runs to 15 residues. The CDR3 DNA sequence: TGCAGCGTGCGCCAAGGGACAGGGGCCTCCTACGAGCAGTACTTC. Translation: CSVRQGTGASYEQYF.

This chain joins TRBV5-4 and TRBJ2-7; 8 nucleotides align to TRBD2. Germline CDR1 and CDR2: SGHNT and YYREEE (reference sequence). The CDR3 contains 15 residues. V lost 2 bases and J lost 4; bases outside the gene matches: 8. For the CDR3, the DNA is TGTGCCAGCAGCTTAGGACTAGCCGGAGGGTACGAGCAGTACTTC. Translating it yields CASSLGLAGGYEQYF.

The chain links TRBV30 to TRBJ2-5; TRBD2 might be the D (7 bases). The CDR3 sequence is 15 residues long. The V gene's germline CDR1 is GTSNPN and CDR2 SVGIG (reference sequence). The V and J ends lost 1 base and 2 bases respectively, with 14 bases between them. The CDR3 DNA sequence: TGTGCCTGGAGTGCGGCGGGGGCTAGACAAGAGACCCAGTACTTC. Translating gives CAWSAAGARQETQYF. Together with reference TRBV30 and TRBJ2-5, the CDR3 gives the full variable domain: SQTIHQWPATLVQPVGSPLSLECTVEGTSNPNLYWYRQAAGRGLQLLFYSVGIGQISSEVPQNLSASRPQDRQFILSSKKLLLSDSGFYLCAWSAAGARQETQYFGPGTRLLVL.

The chain employs TRBV14 and TRBJ2-1, with D possibly being TRBD2 (5 bases). The V gene's germline CDR1 is SGHDN and CDR2 FVKESK. Trimming took 1 base from V and 15 from J, leaving 13 bases between them. The CDR3 spans 12 residues. In DNA, the CDR3 is TGTGCCAGCAGCCAAGTTTTCGGGATCTGGTTCTTC. Its protein product is CASSQVFGIWFF.